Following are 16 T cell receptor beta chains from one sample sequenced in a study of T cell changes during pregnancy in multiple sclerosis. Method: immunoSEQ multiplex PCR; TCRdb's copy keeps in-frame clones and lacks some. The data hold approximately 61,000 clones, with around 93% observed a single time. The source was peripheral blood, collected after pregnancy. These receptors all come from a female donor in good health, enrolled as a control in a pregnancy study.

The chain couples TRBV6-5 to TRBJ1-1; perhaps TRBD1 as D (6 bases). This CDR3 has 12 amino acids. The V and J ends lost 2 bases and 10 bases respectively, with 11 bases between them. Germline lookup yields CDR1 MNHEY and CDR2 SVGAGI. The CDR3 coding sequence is TGTGCCAGCAGTTACAGCAGGGGAGCAGCTTTCTTT. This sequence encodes CASSYSRGAAFF.

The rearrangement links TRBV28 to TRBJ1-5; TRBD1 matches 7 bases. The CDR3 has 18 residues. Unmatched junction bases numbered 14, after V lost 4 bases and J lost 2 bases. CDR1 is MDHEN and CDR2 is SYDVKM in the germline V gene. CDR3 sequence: CASSYRDSPVLGNQPQHF. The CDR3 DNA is TGTGCCAGCAGTTATCGGGACAGCCCTGTATTGGGCAATCAGCCCCAGCATTTT. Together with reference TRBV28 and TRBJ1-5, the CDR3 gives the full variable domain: DVKVTQSSRYLVKRTGEKVFLECVQDMDHENMFWYRQDPGLGLRLIYFSYDVKMKEKGDIPEGYSVSREKKERFSLILESASTNQTSMYLCASSYRDSPVLGNQPQHFGDGTRLSIL.

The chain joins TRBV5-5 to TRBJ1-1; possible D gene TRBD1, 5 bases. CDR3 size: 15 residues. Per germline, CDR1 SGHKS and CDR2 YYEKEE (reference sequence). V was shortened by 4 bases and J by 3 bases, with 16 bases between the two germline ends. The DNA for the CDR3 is TGTGCCAGCAGCCTACCCACAGGTTTGGACACTGAAGCTTTCTTT. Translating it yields CASSLPTGLDTEAFF.

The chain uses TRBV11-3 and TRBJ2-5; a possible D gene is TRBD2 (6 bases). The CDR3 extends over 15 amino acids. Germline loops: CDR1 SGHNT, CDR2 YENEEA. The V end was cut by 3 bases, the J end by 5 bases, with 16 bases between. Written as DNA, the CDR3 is TGTGCCAGCAGCTTCGGCGGGGTGGAACAGGAGACCCAGTACTTC. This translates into CASSFGGVEQETQYF.

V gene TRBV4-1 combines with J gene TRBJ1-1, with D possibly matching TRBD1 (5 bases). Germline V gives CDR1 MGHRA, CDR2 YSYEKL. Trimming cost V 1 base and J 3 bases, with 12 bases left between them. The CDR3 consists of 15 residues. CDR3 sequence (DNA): TGCGCCAGCAGCCAAGGTCAGGGAGGGTACACTGAAGCTTTCTTT. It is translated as CASSQGQGGYTEAFF.

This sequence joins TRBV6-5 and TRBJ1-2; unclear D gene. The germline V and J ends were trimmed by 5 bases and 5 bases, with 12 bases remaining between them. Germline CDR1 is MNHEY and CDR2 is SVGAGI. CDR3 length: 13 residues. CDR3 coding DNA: TGTGCCAGCAGTGACCCTGGGCGATATGGCTACACCTTC. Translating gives CASSDPGRYGYTF.

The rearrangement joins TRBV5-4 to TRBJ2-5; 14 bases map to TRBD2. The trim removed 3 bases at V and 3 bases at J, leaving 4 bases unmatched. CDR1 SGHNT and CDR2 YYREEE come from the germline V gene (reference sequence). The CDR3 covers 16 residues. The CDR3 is CASSSEGLAGEETQYF. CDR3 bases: TGTGCCAGCAGCTCGGAGGGACTAGCGGGAGAAGAGACCCAGTACTTC.

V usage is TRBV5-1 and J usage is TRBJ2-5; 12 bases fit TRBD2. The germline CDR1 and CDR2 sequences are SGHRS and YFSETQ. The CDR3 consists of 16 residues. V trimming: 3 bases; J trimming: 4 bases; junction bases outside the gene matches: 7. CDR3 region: CASSYARLAGAETQYF. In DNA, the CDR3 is TGCGCCAGCAGCTATGCTCGACTAGCGGGAGCAGAGACCCAGTACTTC.

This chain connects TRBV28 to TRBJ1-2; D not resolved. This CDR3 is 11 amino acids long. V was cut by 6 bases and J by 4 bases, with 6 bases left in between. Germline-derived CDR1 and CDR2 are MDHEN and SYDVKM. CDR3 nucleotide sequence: TGTGCCAGCAGCAGAATCTATGGCTACACCTTC. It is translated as CASSRIYGYTF.

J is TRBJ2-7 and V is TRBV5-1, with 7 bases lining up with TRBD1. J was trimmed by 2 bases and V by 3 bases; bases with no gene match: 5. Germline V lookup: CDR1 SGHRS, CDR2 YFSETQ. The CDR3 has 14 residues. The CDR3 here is CASSSKQGPYEQYF. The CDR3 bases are TGCGCCAGCAGCTCGAAACAGGGGCCCTACGAGCAGTACTTC.

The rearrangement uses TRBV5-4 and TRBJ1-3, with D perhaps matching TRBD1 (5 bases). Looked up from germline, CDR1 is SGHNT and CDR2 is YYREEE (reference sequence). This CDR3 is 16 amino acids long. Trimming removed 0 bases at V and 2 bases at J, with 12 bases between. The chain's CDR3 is CASSLGARGTGNTIYF. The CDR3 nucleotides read TGTGCCAGCAGCTTGGGTGCCCGGGGGACTGGAAACACCATATATTTT. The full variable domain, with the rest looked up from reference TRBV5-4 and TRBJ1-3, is ETGVTQSPTHLIKTRGQQVTLRCSSQSGHNTVSWYQQALGQGPQFIFQYYREEENGRGNFPPRFSGLQFPNYSSELNVNALELDDSALYLCASSLGARGTGNTIYFGEGSWLTVV.

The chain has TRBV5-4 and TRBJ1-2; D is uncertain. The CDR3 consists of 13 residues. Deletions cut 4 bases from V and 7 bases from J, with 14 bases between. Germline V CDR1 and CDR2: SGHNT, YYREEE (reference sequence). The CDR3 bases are TGTGCCAGCAGCCTAGACGGCATTGTTGGCTACACCTTC. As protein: CASSLDGIVGYTF.

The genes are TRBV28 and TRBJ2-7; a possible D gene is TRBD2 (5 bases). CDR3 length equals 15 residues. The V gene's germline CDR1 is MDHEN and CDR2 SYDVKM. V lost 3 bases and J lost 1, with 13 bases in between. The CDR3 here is CASSFRAEISYEQYF. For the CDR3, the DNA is TGTGCCAGCAGTTTTAGAGCGGAGATTTCCTACGAGCAGTACTTC.

CDR3 coding DNA: TGTGCCAGCAGTTACACGGGGGGTGCGCAGTACTTC. This codes for CASSYTGGAQYF. The rearrangement joins TRBV6-5 to TRBJ2-7, with 7 bases that match TRBD2. This CDR3 is 12 amino acids long. V was pared by 2 bases and J by 9 bases, with 4 bases of the junction left unmatched. The germline gives CDR1 MNHEY, CDR2 SVGAGI.

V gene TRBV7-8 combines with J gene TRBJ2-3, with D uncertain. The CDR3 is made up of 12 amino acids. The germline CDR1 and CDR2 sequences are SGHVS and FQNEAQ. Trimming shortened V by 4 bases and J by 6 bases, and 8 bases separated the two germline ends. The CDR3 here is CASSSSSDTQYF. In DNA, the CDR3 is TGTGCCAGCAGCTCGAGCTCGGATACGCAGTATTTT.

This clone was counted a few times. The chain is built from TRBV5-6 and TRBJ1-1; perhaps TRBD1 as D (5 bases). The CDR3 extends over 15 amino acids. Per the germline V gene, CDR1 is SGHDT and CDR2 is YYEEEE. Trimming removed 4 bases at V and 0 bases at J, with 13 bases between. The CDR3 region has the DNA TGTGCCAGCAGCGCCACGGGACTGATGAACACTGAAGCTTTCTTT. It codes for CASSATGLMNTEAFF.